These 11 T cell receptor beta chains were sequenced from one sample in a study of T cells in Graves' hyperthyroidism and ophthalmopathy (dated by TCRdb to between 2018 and 2021). To prepare the library, multiplex PCR was applied. Sequencing took place on an Illumina HiSeq 2000. The TCR beta CDR3 regions were amplified from the RNA transcripts. For the first round of RT-PCR on the TCR CDR3, the HTBI primer set was used together with the Qiagen OneStep RT-PCR kit. TCRdb's own reprocessing of the public reads used fastp at Q25 and MiXCR and kept productive beta chains. CDR3 protein duplicates are merged, each entry listing the most common genes and DNA. In all, the sample holds almost 250,000 distinct CDR3 sequences, and roughly a quarter of those were seen once. Roughly 35% of the sample is taken by the ten largest. Sequencing was done on a sample of blood. Receptors were obtained from a woman aged 40-49 years with Graves' ophthalmopathy.

This clonotype was counted many times. This chain connects TRBV5-5 to TRBJ1-6; no firm D call. CDR3 length: 17 residues. CDR1 is SGHKS, CDR2 YYEKEE, per germline (reference sequence). Trimming took off 4 bases at V and 0 bases at J, with 14 bases between the two ends. In nucleotides, the CDR3 is TGTGCCAGCAGCGTATCCCATTCGAGCTCCTATAATTCACCCCTCCACTTT. Translating it yields CASSVSHSSSYNSPLHF.

This clonotype was seen only once. The V call is TRBV6-2 or TRBV6-3, the J call TRBJ1-1, with D possibly matching TRBD1 (5 bases). Germline CDR1 reads MNHEY; CDR2 reads SVGEGT. V lost 7 bases, J lost 7 bases, and 19 bases lay in between. The CDR3 is 14 residues long. CDR3 region: CASTRSGRLSEAFF. CDR3 nucleotide sequence: TGTGCCAGCACCCGATCGGGACGGTTAAGTGAAGCTTTCTTT.

This clonotype was counted at least ten times. The chain employs TRBV5-1 and TRBJ1-3; D is unclear. The CDR3 is made up of 15 amino acids. V lost 3 bases, J lost 0 bases, and 10 bases lay in between. Germline V lookup: CDR1 SGHRS, CDR2 YFSETQ. Written as DNA, the CDR3 is TGCGCCAGCAGCTCGTCCGTGAGCTCTGGAAACACCATATATTTT. Translating gives CASSSSVSSGNTIYF.

This clonotype was detected ten times or more. This rearrangement joins TRBV4-1 to TRBJ2-5; 9 bases map to TRBD1. The CDR3 sequence is 15 residues long. Germline V lookup: CDR1 MGHRA, CDR2 YSYEKL. With V trimmed by 2 bases and J by 6 bases, 7 bases remained unmatched. The CDR3 sequence is CASSQIGTGKKTQYF. The DNA for the CDR3 is TGCGCCAGCAGCCAAATCGGGACAGGGAAGAAGACCCAGTACTTC.

This clonotype showed up many times. V gene TRBV6-1 combines with J gene TRBJ2-7, with D perhaps assigned TRBD1 or TRBD2 (5 bases each). Germline-derived CDR1 and CDR2 are MNHNS and SASEGT. Deletions cut 6 bases from V and 6 bases from J, with 12 bases between. This CDR3 has 12 residues. The chain's CDR3 is CASRTVEGEQYF. CDR3 nucleotides: TGTGCCAGCAGGACAGTCGAGGGCGAGCAGTACTTC.

This clonotype was found many times. The chain's CDR3 is CASSSSSLAGTYEQYF. Written as DNA, the CDR3 is TGTGCCAGCAGTTCCTCATCACTAGCGGGGACCTACGAGCAGTACTTC. The chain couples TRBV28 to TRBJ2-7; 10 bases agree with TRBD2. Germline assignment: CDR1 MDHEN and CDR2 SYDVKM. V shed 4 bases, J shed 2 bases, and the junction held 8 bases outside the gene matches. This CDR3 is 16 amino acids long. Full variable domain (missing parts from reference TRBV28 and TRBJ2-7): DVKVTQSSRYLVKRTGEKVFLECVQDMDHENMFWYRQDPGLGLRLIYFSYDVKMKEKGDIPEGYSVSREKKERFSLILESASTNQTSMYLCASSSSSLAGTYEQYFGPGTRLTVT.

Points on this clonotype: This may arise from a read error, as a much more abundant clone is one base away. The chain recombines TRBV7-9 with TRBJ2-7, with D unclear. The length of the CDR3 is 11 residues. The V gene's germline CDR1 is SEHNR and CDR2 FQNEAQ (reference sequence). CDR3 nucleotide sequence: TGTGCCAGCACCTCGCGGCACGAGCAGCACTTC. Translation gives CASTSRHEQHF.

This clonotype was found many times. The missing conserved phenylalanine or tryptophan at the end of this CDR3 makes a read error likely. The chain is built from TRBV7-8 and TRBJ1-5; D remains ambiguous. Trimming took off 2 bases at V and 6 bases at J, with 8 bases between the two ends. Germline-derived CDR1 and CDR2 are SGHVS and FQNEAQ. CDR3 length: 13 residues. The CDR3 bases are TGTGCCAGCAGCTTATGGGTCGGTCAGCCCCAGCATTCT. Its translation: CASSLWVGQPQHS.

A few counts support this clonotype. The chain links TRBV18 to TRBJ2-2; 11 bases match TRBD2. The CDR3 extends over 17 amino acids. With 3 bases clipped from V and 3 bases from J, the junction kept 6 bases outside the gene matches. Germline V gene data show CDR1 as KGHSH and CDR2 as LQKENI. CDR3 sequence (DNA): TGTGCCAGCTCACCTTCTAGCGGGAGGTTGGACACCGGGGAGCTGTTTTTT. This codes for CASSPSSGRLDTGELFF. Looking up the rest from reference TRBV18 and TRBJ2-2 gives the full variable domain: NAGVMQNPRHLVRRRGQEARLRCSPMKGHSHVYWYRQLPEEGLKFMVYLQKENIIDESGMPKERFSAEFPKEGPSILRIQQVVRGDSAAYFCASSPSSGRLDTGELFFGEGSRLTVL.

Many counts were recorded for this clonotype. V gene TRBV28 combines with J gene TRBJ1-2, with 7 nucleotides matching TRBD1. Germline CDR1 and CDR2: MDHEN and SYDVKM. The CDR3 runs to 15 residues. V trimming: 8 bases; J trimming: 4 bases; junction bases outside the gene matches: 13. The CDR3 nucleotides read TGTGCCAGCCGCTCGGAGGGGGCGGATCGCTATGGCTACACCTTC. It encodes CASRSEGADRYGYTF.

This clonotype has at least ten counts. V and J are TRBV7-9 and TRBJ1-2; D gene uncertain. Germline V gene data show CDR1 as SEHNR and CDR2 as FQNEAQ (reference sequence). This CDR3 is built from 15 residues. V shed 1 base and J shed 4 bases, with 13 bases lying between them. The CDR3 bases are TGTGCCAGCAGCTTAGTTCCGCAGGAGGGCTATGGCTACACCTTC. Residues: CASSLVPQEGYGYTF.